This section outlines one T cell receptor (beta chain) sequence together with its context. Antigen specificity is unknown. Construction of TCR beta libraries relied on iRepertoire HTBI primers and on Arm-PCR targeting CDR3 regions. TCRdb reanalysed the multiplex PCR reads using MiXCR and keeps one entry per CDR3 protein. The data show approximately 360,000 distinct CDR3 sequences, roughly 25% seen once. V lost 0 bases, J lost 8 bases, and 9 bases stayed unmatched. The CDR3 covers 16 residues. The V gene's germline CDR1 is DFQATT and CDR2 SNEGSKA (reference sequence). The data belong to a study of regulatory T cells in long-lasting Graves disease. Whole-study findings and limits: With approximately 2,500 shared public clonotypes, persistent patients exceeded new patients, who shared about a thousand. Favored gene segments in persistent disease were TRBV28, TRBJ1-2 and TRBJ2-5.

Time point of the sample: persistent/refractory GD, antithyroid drugs over 5 years with positive TRAb. RNA extracted from PBMCs served as the sequencing template. American Thyroid Association guidelines served as the basis for diagnosing Graves' disease. The sample in question was peripheral blood mononuclear cells (PBMCs), obtained when the disease was refractory, from a patient treated with antithyroid drugs. The clonotype comes from a woman aged 40 to 50 with Graves disease. The genes are TRBV20-1 and TRBJ2-1; 11 bases align to TRBD2. CDR3 loop: CSARDGLAGGRHEQFF. Here the CDR3 DNA reads TGCAGTGCTAGAGATGGCCTAGCGGGAGGTCGCCATGAGCAGTTCTTC.